This T cell receptor (beta chain) was obtained from a study of shared clonotypes between healthy human individuals. Assay used: immunoSEQ multiplex PCR; TCRdb lists only in-frame clones, some missing. The sample yields 600,000 to 800,000 clones, approximately 77% seen once. Germline V gene sequence: CDR1 SNHLY, CDR2 FYNNEI. Between the trimmed V and J ends, which lost 0 bases and 0 bases, there was a span of 6 bases. The CDR3 has 15 residues. This clone was detected once. This TCR was recovered from a woman in her twenties or thirties in good health. Sequencing input: memory CD4+ T cells sorted from blood. Subset described: CD45RA-negative fraction. This chain uses TRBV2 with TRBJ2-4; D unresolved. CDR3 sequence (DNA): TGTGCCAGCAGTGAAGCCCGAGGAGCCAAAAACATTCAGTACTTC. This codes for CASSEARGAKNIQYF. Full variable domain (outside the CDR3, taken from reference TRBV2 and TRBJ2-4): EPEVTQTPSHQVTQMGQEVILRCVPISNHLYFYWYRQILGQKVEFLVSFYNNEISEKSEIFDDQFSVERPDGSNFTLKIRSTKLEDSAMYFCASSEARGAKNIQYFGAGTRLSVL.